This entry concerns a single TCR beta chain. Its antigen specificity is not known. It has no much larger one-base neighbor in the sample; base qualities were not kept. This record belongs to a study of shared clonotypes between healthy human individuals (dated by TCRdb to 2019 to 2021). About the study as a whole: Three men and a couple of women, aged 18 to 49 years, made up the cohort. For each donor, CD4 naive and CD4 memory were each given three plates, CD8 naive was given two plates, and CD8 memory was given one plate. Leukapheresis yielded between about 0.8 and 8.9 billion PBMCs per donor. Libraries were prepared and TCR repertoires were sequenced by different laboratories using diverse techniques, in order to increase sequencing depth and limit assay-specific biases. To estimate repertoire size and how much clonotypes are shared between individuals, the study performed deep sequencing of blood TCR repertoires from about 5 healthy adults. Paper-wide results and their limitations: The genetic and exposure-history diversity represented was limited by the small number of donors. Sharing across a few donors was observed for around 5% of naive CD4, under 4% of naive CD8, over 2% of memory CD4, and less than 0.45% of memory CD8 clonotypes. Sampling was restricted to blood, and TCR repertoires in tissues likely differ from the TCR repertoires found in blood. Pairwise subsampling led to the expectation that sequencing depth would affect the degree of clonotype sharing among donors. Incomplete sequencing was indicated by rarefaction of sorted-subset datasets, despite the large sequencing depth. Naive subsets generally had larger estimated clonotype richness than memory subsets did. Compared with non-shared clonotypes, the clonotypes found in all four sorted-subset donors had higher generation probabilities.

The donors were healthy, HIV-negative adults who had no recently reported acute infections or vaccinations. Every donor was a Caucasian adult living in Nashville, Tennessee, USA. Magnetic negative selection was used to enrich CD4+ T cells, after which naive cells were positively selected on CD45RA and the negative fraction became the memory subset. After blood collection by leukapheresis, PBMCs were isolated using Ficoll-Histopaque density gradient centrifugation and then cryopreserved in the vapor phase of liquid nitrogen. Analytical flow cytometry was used to check the purity and quantity of every magnetically sorted T cell population. From each sorted fraction, genomic DNA was isolated and quantified by UV absorbance on a Nanodrop 2000c. Using the deep immunoSEQ assay, multiplex PCR amplified TCR CDR3 regions from genomic DNA. Extracted genomic DNA from each cell subset was spread evenly across all wells of several immunoSEQ 96-well plates, with each plate serving as a replicate. For sorted subsets, 200 to 250 ng genomic DNA, equal to tens of thousands of T cell genomes, was loaded into each replicate PCR. Purified libraries were measured with a Qubit 3.0 fluorometer, size-checked on a Bioanalyzer 2100, and measured again with the KAPA Library Quantification kit. A separate single-read 150-cycle Illumina NextSeq 550 flow cell was used to sequence each immunoSEQ 96-well plate. The source study handled its data this way. Because only junctional sequences without quality scores were contained in the immunoSEQ output, filtering matching that applied to full-length reads could not be performed. To assign V/J genes and CDR3, sequences were annotated against IMGT germline references using PyIR, a Python wrapper for IgBLAST v1.9. Reads were filtered out if the reads had weak V/J assignments (E-value above 1e-6), no CDR3, stop codons, out-of-frame junctions, or ambiguous translated residues. A V3J clonotype was defined by an identical inferred V gene, J gene, and CDR3 amino acid sequence. To compute the percentage overlap between repertoires, the number of shared unique clonotypes was divided by the size of the smaller repertoire. Repertoire richness was assessed with RTK rarefaction, the Chao1 estimator, and Recon v2.1 estimates of unobserved clonotypes. Generation probabilities were computed with OLGA for all TCRbeta clonotypes obtained by the gDNA method from several donors. TCRdb mirrors the immuneACCESS table, restricted to in-frame sequences. Some clones are absent from its copies; in checked studies, under half trace to an unresolved V gene, and the reason for the others is unknown. D and trimming come from the DNA, and the V and J calls and clone size come from that table. For this sample there are fewer than 3 million clones; 85% to 95% appear just once. 0.3% to 0.45% of the sample belongs to the ten largest clones.

This receptor was taken from a man aged 18 to 29 in good health. Some clones in this sample may be carry-over from other donors' samples. Material: naive CD4+ T cells from PBMCs. The sample's cell subset or site label is to be understood as: CD45RA+ positively selected.

In nucleotide form, the sequence is TGTGCCAGCAGCTCCCGCCGAGGGGTCGAGACCCAGTACTTC. Its product reads: CASSSRRGVETQYF. The sequence joins TRBV14 to TRBJ2-5, with the D call tentatively TRBD1 or TRBD2, each fitting 5 bases. V is shortened by 5 bases, J by 5 bases, and the region joining them spans 15 bases. The germline V gene specifies SGHDN as CDR1 and FVKESK as CDR2. From the cysteine up to the phenylalanine, the CDR3 has a length of 14 residues. Just CDR3 DNA is preserved here, 42 bases in frame from base 1.